This T cell receptor beta chain was found in a study of molecular identifiers for immune sequencing clone quantification. Whole-study findings and limits: Around 940,000 naive cells reportedly did not prevent detection of spiked Jurkat TCR RNA from one cell. Clones exceeding 20 RNA copies carried over 98% of effector molecules but under 1% of naive-cell molecules.

Naive CD8 T cells were sorted, and the gate applied was CD8+CD4-CCR7+CD45RA+. This clonotype was observed at least ten times. The antigen is undetermined. Looked up from germline, CDR1 is DFQATT and CDR2 is SNEGSKA (reference sequence). The CDR3 is made up of 16 amino acids. Trimming took 4 bases from V and 4 from J, leaving 22 bases between them. The authors built bulk TCR libraries by previously described methods with listed TCR primers. TCRdb independently ran MiXCR on the PCR reads; one entry per CDR3 protein. The sample comprises some 680,000 distinct CDR3 sequences, roughly 27% of which are singletons, and 0.6% to 0.9% rests with the top ten.

The chain combines TRBV20-1 with TRBJ1-2; no clear D. Sequenced input: naive CD8+ T cells from blood, with Jurkat cell RNA spiked in. Subset here: FACS-sorted CD8+CD4-CCR7+CD45RA+ naive T cells. The sequence was collected from a human donor in good health. Some libraries in this study had Jurkat cell RNA spiked in. CDR3 amino acids: CSATDRYRLNRYGYTF. DNA of the CDR3: TGCAGTGCTACCGACCGATATCGGTTGAACCGCTATGGCTACACCTTC.